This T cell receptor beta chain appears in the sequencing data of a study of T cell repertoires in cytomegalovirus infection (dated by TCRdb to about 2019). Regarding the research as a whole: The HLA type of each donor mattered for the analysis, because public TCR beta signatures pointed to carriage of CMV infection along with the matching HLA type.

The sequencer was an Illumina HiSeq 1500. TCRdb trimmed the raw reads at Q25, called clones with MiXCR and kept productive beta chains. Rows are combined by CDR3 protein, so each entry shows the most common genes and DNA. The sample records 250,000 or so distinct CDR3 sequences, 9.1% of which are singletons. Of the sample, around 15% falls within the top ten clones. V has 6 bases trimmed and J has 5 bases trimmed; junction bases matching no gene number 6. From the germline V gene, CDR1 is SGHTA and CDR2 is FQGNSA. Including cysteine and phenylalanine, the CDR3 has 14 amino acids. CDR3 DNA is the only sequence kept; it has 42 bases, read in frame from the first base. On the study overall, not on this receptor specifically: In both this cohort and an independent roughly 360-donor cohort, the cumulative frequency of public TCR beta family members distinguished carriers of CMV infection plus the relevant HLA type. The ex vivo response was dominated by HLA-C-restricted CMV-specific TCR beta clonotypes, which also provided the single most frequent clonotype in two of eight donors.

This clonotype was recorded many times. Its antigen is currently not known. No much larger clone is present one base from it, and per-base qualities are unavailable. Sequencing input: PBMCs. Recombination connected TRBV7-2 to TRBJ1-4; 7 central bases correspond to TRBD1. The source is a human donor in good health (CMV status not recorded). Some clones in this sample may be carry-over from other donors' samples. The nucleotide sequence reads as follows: TGTGCCAGCAGACCGGGACAGCTAAATGAAAAACTGTTTTTT. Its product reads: CASRPGQLNEKLFF. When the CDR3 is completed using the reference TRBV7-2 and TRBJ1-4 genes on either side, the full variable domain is GAGVSQSPSNKVTEKGKDVELRCDPISGHTALYWYRQSLGQGLEFLIYFQGNSAPDKSGLPSDRFSAERTGGSVSTLTIQRTQQEDSAVYLCASRPGQLNEKLFFGSGTQLSVL.